This is a list of T cell receptor beta chains from one sample in a study of blood T cell repertoires in COVID-19. Clones were read by immunoSEQ multiplex PCR, and TCRdb kept only the in-frame ones, dropping some. This sample has roughly 84,000 clones, with around 80% found just once. Sequenced material: peripheral blood. All receptors come from a man between 60 and 75 years old with COVID-19, enrolled during active disease. The CDR3 runs from the conserved cysteine through the conserved F or W. The D gene is left open where the match is weak. Part of the rows lack a size; the others show once, few, many or a class for expanded clones.

clone_size: -
d_call: -
j_call: TRBJ1-1
v_call: TRBV4-1
cdr3_nt: TGCGCCAGCAGCCAAGACAGGGTGAGGACTGAAGCTTTCTTT
cdr3_aa: CASSQDRVRTEAFF

clone_size: -
d_call: TRBD1
j_call: TRBJ1-4
v_call: TRBV30
cdr3_nt: TGTGCCCGAATGGACAGGGGGCCTGAAAAACTGTTTTTT
cdr3_aa: CARMDRGPEKLFF

clone_size: -
d_call: -
j_call: TRBJ2-7
v_call: TRBV18
cdr3_nt: TGTGCCAGCTCATCAGACACCTCCTACGAGCAGTACTTC
cdr3_aa: CASSSDTSYEQYF

clone_size: -
d_call: -
j_call: TRBJ1-3
v_call: TRBV9
cdr3_nt: TGTGCCAGCAGCCATAATACAGGCAACTCTGGAAACACCATATATTTT
cdr3_aa: CASSHNTGNSGNTIYF

clone_size: -
d_call: -
j_call: TRBJ2-1
v_call: TRBV6-5
cdr3_nt: TGTGCCAGCAGACGGGACAAGGGTGAGCAGTTCTTC
cdr3_aa: CASRRDKGEQFF

clone_size: -
d_call: -
j_call: TRBJ2-3
v_call: TRBV5-8
cdr3_nt: TGTGCCAGCAGCTTGGGGGGAGCAACAGATACGCAGTATTTT
cdr3_aa: CASSLGGATDTQYF

clone_size: -
d_call: TRBD1
j_call: TRBJ1-5
v_call: TRBV7-2
cdr3_nt: TGTGCCAGCAGCTCCAGGACAGGGGTTAGCAATCAGCCCCAGCATTTT
cdr3_aa: CASSSRTGVSNQPQHF

clone_size: -
d_call: -
j_call: TRBJ1-2
v_call: TRBV5-4
cdr3_nt: TGTGCCAGCAGCTTGGTCACAGGCACTAACTATGGCTACACCTTC
cdr3_aa: CASSLVTGTNYGYTF

clone_size: -
d_call: -
j_call: TRBJ1-2
v_call: TRBV2
cdr3_nt: TGTGCCAGCAGAGAGCAGGGGCCCTCGGATGGCTACACCTTC
cdr3_aa: CASREQGPSDGYTF

clone_size: -
d_call: -
j_call: TRBJ2-7
v_call: TRBV21-1
cdr3_nt: TGTGCCAGCAGCCTCCTTATGAGACAGCGGGAGATCACCTACGAGCAGTACTTC
cdr3_aa: CASSLLMRQREITYEQYF

clone_size: -
d_call: -
j_call: TRBJ2-3
v_call: TRBV4-2
cdr3_nt: TGTGCCAGCAGCGAGGGGGGGGGCGCAGATACGCAGTATTTT
cdr3_aa: CASSEGGGADTQYF

clone_size: few
d_call: -
j_call: TRBJ1-5
v_call: TRBV25-1
cdr3_nt: TGTGCCAGCAGTGATGACACCCTCCGGCCCCAGCATTTT
cdr3_aa: CASSDDTLRPQHF

clone_size: few
d_call: TRBD1
j_call: TRBJ2-7
v_call: TRBV7-9
cdr3_nt: TGTGCCAGCAGCTCGGACAGGGCGTCCTACGAGCAGTACTTC
cdr3_aa: CASSSDRASYEQYF

clone_size: -
d_call: -
j_call: TRBJ2-4
v_call: TRBV11-2
cdr3_nt: TGTGCCAGCAGCCCTACGGTTGGAAACATTCAGTACTTC
cdr3_aa: CASSPTVGNIQYF

clone_size: -
d_call: -
j_call: TRBJ2-1
v_call: TRBV19
cdr3_nt: TGTGCCAGTAGTTTTCTCAGGTCATCCTACAATGAGCAGTTCTTC
cdr3_aa: CASSFLRSSYNEQFF